This T cell receptor (beta chain) was found in a study of blood T cell repertoires in COVID-19. Turning to the study itself: COVID-19 samples collected from the United States, Italy and Spain covered acute and convalescent phases. T cells, B-cell-depleted T cells, or PBMCs supplied cDNA or gDNA.

Source study methods: It was from reference gene primer amplification that nucleated cell counts were estimated. Here immunoSEQ multiplex PCR was the method, and the copy in TCRdb shows in-frame clones only, minus some. V and J calls and clone size are as listed in that table; D and trimming were resolved from the DNA. The sample records about 23,000 clones, roughly 90% being singletons. V shed 9 bases, J shed 5 bases, and the junction held 15 bases outside the gene matches. CDR1 MNHEY and CDR2 SMNVEV come from the germline V gene (reference sequence). The CDR3 has 15 amino acids. Specimen: peripheral blood. The clonotype originates from a human donor in a cohort sampled during active COVID-19. The chain joins TRBV27 to TRBJ2-5; 7 bases are shared with TRBD1. The CDR3 sequence is CASQGRGGFLETQYF. In nucleotides, the CDR3 is TGTGCCAGTCAAGGACGAGGGGGCTTTTTGGAGACCCAGTACTTC.